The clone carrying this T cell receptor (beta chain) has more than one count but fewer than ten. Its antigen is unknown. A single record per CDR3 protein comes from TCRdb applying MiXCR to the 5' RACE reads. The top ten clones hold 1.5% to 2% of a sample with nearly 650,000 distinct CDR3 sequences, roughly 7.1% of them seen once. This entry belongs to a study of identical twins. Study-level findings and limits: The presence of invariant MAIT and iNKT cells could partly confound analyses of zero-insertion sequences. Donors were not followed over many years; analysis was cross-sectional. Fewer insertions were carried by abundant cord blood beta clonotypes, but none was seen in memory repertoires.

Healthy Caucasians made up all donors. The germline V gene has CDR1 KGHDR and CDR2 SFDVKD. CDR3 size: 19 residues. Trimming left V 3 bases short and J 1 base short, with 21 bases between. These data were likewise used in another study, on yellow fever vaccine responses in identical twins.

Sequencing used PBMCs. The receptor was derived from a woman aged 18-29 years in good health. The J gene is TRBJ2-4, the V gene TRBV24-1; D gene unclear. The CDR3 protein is CATSDGWSALPLAKNIQYF. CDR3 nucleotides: TGTGCCACCAGTGATGGGTGGTCGGCTCTCCCATTGGCCAAAAACATTCAGTACTTC.